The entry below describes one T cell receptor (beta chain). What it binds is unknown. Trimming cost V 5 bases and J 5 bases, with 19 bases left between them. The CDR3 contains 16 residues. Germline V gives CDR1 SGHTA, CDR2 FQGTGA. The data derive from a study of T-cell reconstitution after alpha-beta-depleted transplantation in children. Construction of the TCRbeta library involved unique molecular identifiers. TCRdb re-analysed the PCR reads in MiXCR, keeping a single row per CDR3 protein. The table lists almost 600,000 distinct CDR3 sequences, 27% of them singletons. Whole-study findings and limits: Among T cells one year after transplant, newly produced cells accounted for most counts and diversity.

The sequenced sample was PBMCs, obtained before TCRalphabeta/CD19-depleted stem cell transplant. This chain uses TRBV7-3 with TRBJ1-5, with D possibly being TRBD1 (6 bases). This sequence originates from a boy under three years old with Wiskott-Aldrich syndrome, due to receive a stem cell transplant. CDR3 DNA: TGTGCCAGCAGCCCCATCAGGGGCGTCCTGGATCAGCCCCAGCATTTT. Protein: CASSPIRGVLDQPQHF.